A single sample gave rise to the 20 T cell receptor beta chains below, sequenced in a study of neoadjuvant anti-PD-1 for oral cavity cancer. TCRdb's table, derived via immunoSEQ multiplex PCR, lists solely in-frame clones and lacks some. The table lists around 13,000 clones, 70% to 80% of them singletons. The time point was: after neoadjuvant nivolumab, at surgical resection. Sequencing used PBMCs, obtained after nivolumab (anti-PD-1) treatment. The receptor set was obtained from a person between 40 and 79 years old with oral cavity squamous cell carcinoma.

This chain links TRBV7-3 with TRBJ1-1; D perhaps matches TRBD1 (5 bases). CDR1 is SGHTA and CDR2 is FQGTGA in the germline V gene. V lost 5 bases and J lost 2, with 9 bases in between. This CDR3 spans 13 amino acids. CDR3 loop: CASSMGPNTEAFF. CDR3 nucleotides: TGTGCCAGCAGCATGGGGCCCAACACTGAAGCTTTCTTT.

The chain carries TRBV7-3 and TRBJ2-1; a possible D gene is TRBD2 (5 bases). Per germline, CDR1 SGHTA and CDR2 FQGTGA. With 4 bases removed from V and 1 base from J, the gap between germline ends came to 11 bases. This CDR3 contains 15 residues. The CDR3 loop reads CASSSDGGSYNEQFF. In DNA form, the CDR3 reads TGTGCCAGCAGCTCAGACGGAGGTTCCTACAATGAGCAGTTCTTC.

V is TRBV6-5 and J is TRBJ1-5; D may be TRBD1 (6 bases). This CDR3 is built from 15 residues. The ends were cut back, 0 bases at V and 7 bases at J, with 13 bases in the middle. Germline CDR1 reads MNHEY; CDR2 reads SVGAGI. For the CDR3, the DNA is TGTGCCAGCAGTTACTCGATACAGGGCGGGCAGCCCCAGCATTTT. Protein: CASSYSIQGGQPQHF.

The chain employs TRBV5-1 and TRBJ2-7; either TRBD1 or TRBD2 may supply D (5 bases each). The CDR3 is 14 amino acids. Per germline, CDR1 SGHRS and CDR2 YFSETQ. The V end was cut by 4 bases, the J end by 1 base, with 12 bases between. The CDR3 sequence is CASSPGTVSYEQYF. The DNA of the CDR3 is TGCGCCAGCAGCCCCGGGACGGTTTCCTACGAGCAGTACTTC.

This chain joins TRBV11-3 and TRBJ1-2, with D tentatively TRBD1 (5 bases). Germline CDR1 is SGHNT and CDR2 is YENEEA. V shed 0 bases and J shed 5 bases, with 7 bases lying between them. CDR3 size: 13 residues. CDR3 in DNA: TGTGCCAGCAGCTTAGAGTCAGGGTATGGCTACACCTTC. Amino acid sequence: CASSLESGYGYTF. The complete variable domain, with remaining parts taken from reference TRBV11-3 and TRBJ1-2, reads EAGVVQSPRYKIIEKKQPVAFWCNPISGHNTLYWYLQNLGQGPELLIRYENEEAVDDSQLPKDRFSAERLKGVDSTLKIQPAELGDSAVYLCASSLESGYGYTFGSGTRLTVV.

The chain carries TRBV30 and TRBJ1-4; maybe TRBD1 (6 bases). Looked up from germline, CDR1 is GTSNPN and CDR2 is SVGIG (reference sequence). This CDR3 has 14 residues. V was pared by 5 bases and J by 3 bases, with 13 bases between. The CDR3 DNA reads as TGTGCCTGGGGGACGGCAGGGGCTAATGAAAAACTGTTTTTT. It is translated as CAWGTAGANEKLFF.

This sequence joins TRBV9 and TRBJ1-3, with D unclear. The CDR3 is made up of 18 amino acids. Germline CDR1 and CDR2: SGDLS and YYNGEE. Trimming left V 0 bases short and J 0 bases short, with 16 bases between. The CDR3 region is CASSVEVARRNSGNTIYF. Written as DNA, the CDR3 is TGTGCCAGCAGCGTAGAGGTGGCACGCCGGAACTCTGGAAACACCATATATTTT.

The chain combines TRBV2 with TRBJ2-4, with D tentatively TRBD2 (5 bases). The V gene's germline CDR1 is SNHLY and CDR2 FYNNEI. V was cut by 7 bases and J by 0 bases, with 10 bases left in between. CDR3 length equals 14 residues. The CDR3 region is CASNGVLAKNIQYF. The DNA of the CDR3 is TGTGCCAGCAACGGGGTTCTAGCCAAAAACATTCAGTACTTC.

This rearrangement joins TRBV5-5 to TRBJ1-5; 8 bases agree with TRBD1. Trimming cost V 4 bases and J 6 bases; bases outside gene matches: 3. This CDR3 region has 13 residues. Germline V gene data show CDR1 as SGHKS and CDR2 as YYEKEE (reference sequence). CDR3 loop: CASSPDRAQPQHF. The CDR3 nucleotides are TGTGCCAGCAGCCCGGACAGGGCTCAGCCCCAGCATTTT. The full variable domain, its missing parts supplied by reference TRBV5-5 and TRBJ1-5, is DAGVTQSPTHLIKTRGQQVTLRCSPISGHKSVSWYQQVLGQGPQFIFQYYEKEERGRGNFPDRFSARQFPNYSSELNVNALLLGDSALYLCASSPDRAQPQHFGDGTRLSIL.

The chain has TRBV7-6 and TRBJ2-3, with 12 bases aligning to TRBD2. J gave up 1 base and V 2 bases, and 7 bases lay outside the gene matches. Per germline, CDR1 SGHVS and CDR2 FNYEAQ. This CDR3 spans 18 amino acids. CDR3 sequence: CASSLWASGGAGTDTQYF. The CDR3 nucleotides are TGTGCCAGCAGCTTATGGGCTAGCGGGGGGGCCGGCACAGATACGCAGTATTTT.

The rearrangement links TRBV6-1 to TRBJ1-2, with D uncertain. CDR1 and CDR2 from the germline V gene are MNHNS and SASEGT. The CDR3 sequence is 17 residues long. Trimming cost V 4 bases and J 0 bases, with 18 bases left between them. The CDR3, as DNA: TGTGCCAGCAGTGCCCCACCTGGAGGTGGGCCTAACTATGGCTACACCTTC. It encodes CASSAPPGGGPNYGYTF.

This rearrangement joins TRBV5-1 to TRBJ1-1; 8 bases match TRBD1. The V gene's germline CDR1 is SGHRS and CDR2 YFSETQ. The CDR3 extends over 13 amino acids. After removal of 4 bases from V and 7 bases from J, the junction contained 6 bases not matched to a gene. CDR3 protein: CASSLQGANEAFF. Here the CDR3 DNA reads TGCGCCAGCAGCCTTCAGGGGGCCAATGAAGCTTTCTTT.

In this sample, this clone turned up a few times. V and J are TRBV29-1 and TRBJ2-1; the D gene is possibly TRBD2 (5 bases). This CDR3 contains 14 residues. The V end was cut by 0 bases, the J end by 11 bases, with 17 bases between. CDR1 SQVTM and CDR2 ANQGSEA come from the germline V gene. DNA for the CDR3: TGCAGCGTTGAAGATCCAGCGGAGGTCCTGAAGCAGTTCTTC. Translation gives CSVEDPAEVLKQFF.

The chain couples TRBV13 to TRBJ1-1; possible D gene TRBD1, 5 bases. The CDR3 runs 12 residues. Germline CDR1 is PRHDT and CDR2 is FYEKMQ (reference sequence). The V and J ends lost 6 bases and 10 bases respectively, with 15 bases between them. The CDR3 nucleotides are TGTGCCAGCAGATACTTGACAGAGAGAGCTTTCTTT. Protein sequence: CASRYLTERAFF. Drawing the rest from reference TRBV13 and TRBJ1-1, the complete variable domain is AAGVIQSPRHLIKEKRETATLKCYPIPRHDTVYWYQQGPGQDPQFLISFYEKMQSDKGSIPDRFSAQQFSDYHSELNMSSLELGDSALYFCASRYLTERAFFGQGTRLTVV.

The chain recombines TRBV5-1 with TRBJ1-5, with 9 positions matching TRBD1. Germline CDR1 reads SGHRS; CDR2 reads YFSETQ. V was clipped by 4 bases and J by 1 base; unmatched bases: 3. CDR3 length: 15 residues. The DNA of the CDR3 is TGCGCCAGCAGCGAACAGGGGGCGAGCAATCAGCCCCAGCATTTT. Translation: CASSEQGASNQPQHF.

The genes are TRBV6-5 and TRBJ2-7, with 7 bases lining up with TRBD1. Germline CDR1 and CDR2: MNHEY and SVGAGI. V was clipped by 3 bases and J by 6 bases; unmatched bases: 5. The CDR3 consists of 13 residues. The CDR3 loop is CASSYSYRGEQYF. The CDR3 DNA reads as TGTGCCAGCAGTTATTCGTACAGGGGCGAGCAGTACTTC.

This clone was found a few times. The chain couples TRBV19 to TRBJ2-2, with TRBD1 matching 9 bases. The V segment lost 5 bases and the J segment 2 bases; nucleotides outside the gene matches: 15. The CDR3 spans 19 residues. Per the germline V gene, CDR1 is LNHDA and CDR2 is SQIVND (reference sequence). The CDR3 loop is CASSASRDRALFNTGELFF. CDR3 DNA: TGTGCCAGTAGTGCCTCCCGGGACAGGGCCTTATTCAACACCGGGGAGCTGTTTTTT.

This sequence joins TRBV2 and TRBJ1-1; D might be TRBD1 (5 bases). CDR3 length equals 14 residues. CDR1 is SNHLY, CDR2 FYNNEI, per germline. Trimming removed 8 bases from V and 4 bases from J, with 17 bases in between. The chain's CDR3 is CASESGIGATEAFF. In nucleotides, the CDR3 is TGTGCCAGCGAATCAGGGATTGGGGCCACTGAAGCTTTCTTT.

V gene TRBV11-3 combines with J gene TRBJ2-5; D gene ambiguous. Between the trimmed V and J ends, which lost 8 bases and 6 bases, there was a span of 10 bases. The CDR3 contains 11 residues. CDR1 is SGHNT and CDR2 is YENEEA in the germline V gene. CDR3 in DNA: TGTGCCAGCTTGGGTGAAAAGACCCAGTACTTC. Protein sequence: CASLGEKTQYF.

The chain links TRBV18 to TRBJ2-3; D is unresolved. CDR1 is KGHSH and CDR2 is LQKENI in the germline V gene. V shed 0 bases and J shed 2 bases, with 9 bases lying between them. This CDR3 is built from 15 residues. DNA for the CDR3: TGTGCCAGCTCACCACCTGCAGAGTACACAGATACGCAGTATTTT. This codes for CASSPPAEYTDTQYF.